This T cell receptor beta chain was profiled in a study of beta chain features in type 1 diabetes. Sequenced material consisted of expressed TCRB transcripts (all of the isolated RNA was reverse transcribed). Naive, central memory and regulatory T cell samples averaged about 3.5 million reads. Profiling relied on immunoSEQ multiplex PCR, and the TCRdb table lists in-frame clones only, not all of them. Of around 500,000 clones listed, around 10% are singletons. This CDR3 is built from 14 residues. Trimming removed 0 bases at V and 3 bases at J, with 9 bases between. CDR1 is SGHNT, CDR2 YYREEE, per germline (reference sequence).

This rearrangement joins TRBV5-4 to TRBJ2-5; possibly TRBD2 for D (5 bases). The clonotype comes from a woman under 30 in good health. Sequencing input: naive CD4+ T cells from blood. The CDR3 region is CASSLAVSEETQYF. The CDR3 DNA follows: TGTGCCAGCAGCTTGGCTGTTAGCGAAGAGACCCAGTACTTC.